These 9 T cell receptor beta chains were all obtained from the same sample, sequenced in a study of a mutant IDH1 vaccine in newly diagnosed glioma. The time point here: week 5, during vaccination. A single vaccine dose contained 300 ug of mutant IDH1 20-mer peptide, and topical imiquimod was used with it. TCRdb's copy holds only in-frame clones and misses some; the assay was immunoSEQ multiplex PCR. There are about 51,000 clones in the sample; just under 80% occur only once, and around 2% lies in the top ten. Which antigens these TCRs recognize remains unknown. The sample in question was PBMCs, obtained from a glioma patient whose treatment included an IDH1 peptide vaccine. The receptors derive from a woman between 40 and 50 years old with glioma.

The chain has TRBV7-2 and TRBJ2-3; D is perhaps TRBD2 (7 bases). Germline loops: CDR1 SGHTA, CDR2 FQGNSA. The ends were cut back, 7 bases at V and 2 bases at J, with 13 bases in the middle. The CDR3 is 14 amino acids. The CDR3 is CASKPGGLTDTQYF. CDR3 coding DNA: TGTGCCAGCAAACCGGGGGGCCTCACAGATACGCAGTATTTT.

This chain joins TRBV5-4 and TRBJ2-2, with D unresolved. Trimming took off 4 bases at V and 4 bases at J, with 8 bases between the two ends. There are 13 residues in the CDR3. Germline V gives CDR1 SGHNT, CDR2 YYREEE (reference sequence). CDR3 residues: CASSSLGTGELFF. In DNA, the CDR3 is TGTGCCAGCAGCAGCCTCGGCACCGGGGAGCTGTTTTTT.

The rearrangement joins TRBV21-1 to TRBJ2-5; TRBD1 reflects the table's D call only, with no check against the DNA. TRBV21-1 represents a pseudogene. The CDR3 runs to 18 residues. The CDR3 region has the DNA TGTGCCAGCAGCAAAGCGCAACAGGGTCGTGGAGTCGGGGAGACCCAGTACTTC. Protein sequence: CASSKAQQGRGVGETQYF.

CDR3 in amino acids: CASSIQTPSNQPQHF. The CDR3 region has the DNA TGTGCCAGTAGTATACAGACACCAAGCAATCAGCCCCAGCATTTT. The chain uses TRBV19 and TRBJ1-5; D gene uncertain. The CDR3 covers 15 residues. In germline, CDR1 is LNHDA, CDR2 SQIVND (reference sequence). V dropped 2 bases and J dropped 1 base, with 9 bases sitting between them.

The count of this clone is one. This rearrangement joins TRBV30 to TRBJ2-5, with TRBD1 matching 10 bases. V was pared by 6 bases and J by 5 bases, with 6 bases of the junction left unmatched. CDR3 size: 13 residues. Germline V lookup: CDR1 GTSNPN, CDR2 SVGIG (reference sequence). CDR3 loop: CACSTGGAETQYF. CDR3 in DNA: TGTGCCTGTTCGACAGGGGGCGCGGAGACCCAGTACTTC. Based on the CDR3 plus reference TRBV30 and TRBJ2-5, the full variable domain is SQTIHQWPATLVQPVGSPLSLECTVEGTSNPNLYWYRQAAGRGLQLLFYSVGIGQISSEVPQNLSASRPQDRQFILSSKKLLLSDSGFYLCACSTGGAETQYFGPGTRLLVL.

V gene TRBV9 combines with J gene TRBJ2-1; no clear D. The CDR3 runs to 15 residues. Germline CDR1 SGDLS, CDR2 YYNGEE. V lost 6 bases and J 5 bases, leaving 18 bases between the germline ends. The chain's CDR3 is CASTPNLGRDNEQFF. The CDR3 DNA is TGTGCCAGCACCCCGAACCTAGGAAGGGACAATGAGCAGTTCTTC.

The V gene is TRBV27, the J gene TRBJ2-7, with D possibly being TRBD1 or TRBD2 (5 bases each). CDR3 length equals 14 residues. In germline, CDR1 is MNHEY, CDR2 SMNVEV (reference sequence). Trimming took off 2 bases at V and 5 bases at J, with 13 bases between the two ends. CDR3 amino acids: CASSLGGIANEQYF. DNA of the CDR3: TGTGCCAGCAGTTTAGGGGGTATCGCGAACGAGCAGTACTTC.

The chain links TRBV19 to TRBJ2-3, with D perhaps assigned TRBD1 or TRBD2 (6 bases each). Trimming pared 4 bases from V and 6 bases from J, leaving 11 bases between. Per germline, CDR1 LNHDA and CDR2 SQIVND (reference sequence). The CDR3 spans 13 residues. CDR3 amino acids: CASSRTGRDTQYF. The CDR3 nucleotides read TGTGCCAGTAGTAGAACAGGGAGGGATACGCAGTATTTT.

The rearrangement uses TRBV10-1 and TRBJ2-3, with 8 bases matching TRBD2. V lost 3 bases to trimming and J lost 4 bases; unmatched junction nucleotides: 6. The V gene's germline CDR1 is WNHNN and CDR2 SYGVQD (reference sequence). The length of the CDR3 is 15 residues. The CDR3 DNA reads as TGCGCCAGCAGTGATCGGGGGGGCCCCGCAGATACGCAGTATTTT. Encoded protein: CASSDRGGPADTQYF.